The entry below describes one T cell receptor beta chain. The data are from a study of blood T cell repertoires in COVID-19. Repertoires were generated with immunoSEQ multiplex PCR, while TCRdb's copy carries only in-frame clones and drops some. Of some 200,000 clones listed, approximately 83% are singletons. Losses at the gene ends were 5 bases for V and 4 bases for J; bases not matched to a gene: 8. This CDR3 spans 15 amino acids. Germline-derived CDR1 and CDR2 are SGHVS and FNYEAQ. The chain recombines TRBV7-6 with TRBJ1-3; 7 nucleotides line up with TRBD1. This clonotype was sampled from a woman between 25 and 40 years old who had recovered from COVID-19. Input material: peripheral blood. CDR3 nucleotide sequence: TGTGCCAGCAGCCCCGTGACAGGGAACGGAAACACCATATATTTT. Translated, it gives CASSPVTGNGNTIYF.